The next 26 T cell receptor beta chains were all read from a single sample in a study of T cells in Graves' hyperthyroidism and ophthalmopathy. RNA transcripts provided the source from which TCR beta CDR3 regions were amplified. RT-PCR in the first round (using the HTBI primer set) targeted the TCR CDR3. Each CDR3 protein is one row after TCRdb ran MiXCR on the multiplex PCR reads. The table records around 350,000 distinct CDR3 sequences, 12% to 15% of them present only once. The source material was blood. These receptors came from a woman aged 55-70 years with Graves' ophthalmopathy.

This rearrangement joins TRBV5-1 to TRBJ2-5; 10 positions match TRBD2. J gave up 6 bases and V 1 base, and 9 bases lay outside the gene matches. The CDR3 is 16 amino acids. Germline V lookup: CDR1 SGHRS, CDR2 YFSETQ. For the CDR3, the DNA is TGCGCCAGCAGCTTGAGGATAGCGGGAGGTATAAAGACCCAGTACTTC. It encodes CASSLRIAGGIKTQYF.

This clonotype was counted many times. V and J are TRBV6-5 and TRBJ2-5; 9 positions agree with TRBD2. The CDR3 covers 14 residues. Unmatched junction bases numbered 0, after V lost 2 bases and J lost 2 bases. Germline assignment: CDR1 MNHEY and CDR2 SVGAGI. In nucleotides, the CDR3 is TGTGCCAGCAGTTACACTAGCGGGCAAGAGACCCAGTACTTC. It encodes CASSYTSGQETQYF.

Ten or more counts support this clonotype. V is TRBV5-8 and J is TRBJ2-3; 7 bases map to TRBD1. Germline V gene lookup returns CDR1 SGHTS and CDR2 YDEGEE. The CDR3 is 13 amino acids. V gave up 4 bases and J gave up 4 bases; unmatched junction bases: 3. The CDR3 DNA sequence: TGTGCCAGCAGCCGGGACAGATCAGATACGCAGTATTTT. It encodes CASSRDRSDTQYF.

This clonotype appeared many times. The chain joins TRBV5-1 to TRBJ2-4; 9 bases are a match to TRBD1. Germline V gene lookup returns CDR1 SGHRS and CDR2 YFSETQ. The CDR3 is 16 residues long. V dropped 5 bases and J dropped 8; count of bases not matched to a gene: 14. CDR3 sequence reads: CASRPEVGQGQDIQYF. For the CDR3, the DNA is TGCGCCAGCAGACCAGAGGTCGGACAGGGGCAGGACATTCAGTACTTC.

This clonotype was seen repeatedly, ten times or more. The chain joins TRBV11-2 to TRBJ2-5; 10 positions agree with TRBD1. This CDR3 region has 13 residues. The V segment lost 8 bases and the J segment 3 bases; nucleotides outside the gene matches: 3. Per germline, CDR1 SGHAT and CDR2 FQNNGV. CDR3 in DNA: TGTGCCAGCCAGGGACAGGGGAAAGAGACCCAGTACTTC. This sequence encodes CASQGQGKETQYF.

Worth noting for this clonotype: This may be a read error, as it is one base from a much larger clone. This chain links TRBV6-1 with TRBJ2-5; 10 bases are a match to TRBD1. CDR1 is MNHNS and CDR2 is SASEGT in the germline V gene. This CDR3 region has 14 residues. CDR3 sequence reads: CANSRDRGVETQYF. CDR3 DNA sequence: TGTGCCAACAGTCGGGACAGGGGAGTGGAGACCCAGTACTTC.

This chain uses TRBV14 with TRBJ1-1; D possibly corresponds to TRBD1 (6 bases). This CDR3 comprises 18 residues. Trimming cost V 2 bases and J 1 base, with 20 bases left between them. Germline loops: CDR1 SGHDN, CDR2 FVKESK. The CDR3 region has the DNA TGTGCCAGCAGCCAACCCCCCGCGGGGGGCAGGTCGAACACTGAAGCTTTCTTT. Encoded protein: CASSQPPAGGRSNTEAFF.

The CDR3 region is CASSQTGSNEQYF. The CDR3 coding sequence is TGTGCCAGCAGCCAGACAGGGAGCAACGAGCAGTACTTC. J is TRBJ2-7 and V is TRBV27; 7 nucleotides match TRBD1. The CDR3 covers 13 residues. From germline, CDR1 is MNHEY and CDR2 SMNVEV (reference sequence). The V gene end was trimmed by 6 bases and the J gene end by 5 bases; junction bases not matched to a gene: 7.

This clonotype was counted ten times or more. The chain is built from TRBV7-2 and TRBJ2-3; 7 bases fit TRBD1. The CDR3 length is 14 residues. V dropped 8 bases and J dropped 8; count of bases not matched to a gene: 13. The germline V gene encodes CDR1 SGHTA and CDR2 FQGNSA. The CDR3 DNA reads TGTGCCAGCTCGAGGACAGGTTATCGGGGTACGCAGTATTTT. This encodes CASSRTGYRGTQYF.

This clonotype was seen many times. The chain couples TRBV28 to TRBJ1-2; 8 bases line up with TRBD1. Germline V gene sequence: CDR1 MDHEN, CDR2 SYDVKM. This CDR3 comprises 13 residues. J gave up 8 bases and V 2 bases, and 4 bases lay outside the gene matches. CDR3 sequence reads: CASSLRTGKGYTF. In nucleotides, the CDR3 is TGTGCCAGCAGTTTACGGACAGGGAAAGGCTACACCTTC.

This clonotype showed up many times. The V and J genes are TRBV11-2 and TRBJ1-2; unclear D gene. V was pared by 1 base and J by 6 bases, with 12 bases between. Germline V CDR1 and CDR2: SGHAT, FQNNGV. This CDR3 has 14 residues. The CDR3 DNA is TGTGCCAGCAGCTTAGTGGACTTAACGCATGGCTACACCTTC. This gives the protein CASSLVDLTHGYTF.

The table lists this clonotype with many counts. The rearrangement joins TRBV27 to TRBJ1-5; D might be TRBD1 (5 bases). The CDR3 covers 16 residues. Per the germline V gene, CDR1 is MNHEY and CDR2 is SMNVEV (reference sequence). Deletions cut 0 bases from V and 0 bases from J, with 9 bases between. CDR3 residues: CASSLSGGVSNQPQHF. CDR3 bases: TGTGCCAGCAGTTTATCCGGGGGGGTTAGCAATCAGCCCCAGCATTTT.

This clonotype occurred a few times. V and J are TRBV19 and TRBJ2-6; D might be TRBD2 (6 bases). Germline lookup yields CDR1 LNHDA and CDR2 SQIVND (reference sequence). This CDR3 region has 17 residues. V was cut by 4 bases and J by 0 bases, with 13 bases left in between. CDR3: CASSKLGLHSGANVLTF. The CDR3 nucleotides read TGTGCCAGTAGTAAGTTGGGACTGCACTCTGGGGCCAACGTCCTGACTTTC.

The V and J genes are TRBV7-3 and TRBJ2-2; 8 bases fit TRBD2. Germline lookup yields CDR1 SGHTA and CDR2 FQGTGA. This CDR3 contains 15 residues. V was pared by 6 bases and J by 1 base, with 4 bases of the junction left unmatched. The CDR3 spells CASSLSGMNTGELFF. CDR3 nucleotides: TGTGCCAGCAGTCTTAGCGGGATGAACACCGGGGAGCTGTTTTTT. Full variable domain (outside the CDR3, taken from reference TRBV7-3 and TRBJ2-2): GAGVSQTPSNKVTEKGKYVELRCDPISGHTALYWYRQSLGQGPEFLIYFQGTGAADDSGLPNDRFFAVRPEGSVSTLKIQRTERGDSAVYLCASSLSGMNTGELFFGEGSRLTVL.

Many counts were recorded for this clonotype. CDR3 sequence reads: CASSFVGASTDTQYF. As DNA, the CDR3 is TGTGCCAGCAGCTTCGTGGGAGCTAGCACAGATACGCAGTATTTT. The chain recombines TRBV7-2 with TRBJ2-3, with D perhaps matching TRBD2 (5 bases). The germline CDR1 and CDR2 sequences are SGHTA and FQGNSA. V lost 3 bases and J lost 0, with 10 bases in between. The CDR3 spans 15 residues.

This clonotype has just a few counts. This chain uses TRBV20-1 with TRBJ2-3; 11 bases match TRBD2. CDR1 and CDR2 from the germline V gene are DFQATT and SNEGSKA (reference sequence). Losses at the gene ends were 5 bases for V and 2 bases for J; bases not matched to a gene: 9. The CDR3 has 16 residues. CDR3 amino acids: CSAGGLAGGPTDTQYF. The CDR3 bases are TGCAGTGCTGGCGGGCTAGCGGGAGGACCCACAGATACGCAGTATTTT.

Ten or more counts support this clonotype. The chain carries TRBV28 and TRBJ1-1; D perhaps matches TRBD1 (5 bases). The CDR3 runs to 15 residues. Germline values: CDR1 MDHEN, CDR2 SYDVKM. Trimming removed 5 bases at V and 3 bases at J, with 16 bases between. CDR3 coding DNA: TGTGCCAGCAGTCCGGCTGGTTGGGGGTACACTGAAGCTTTCTTT. As protein: CASSPAGWGYTEAFF.

This clonotype was detected many times. The V call is TRBV28, the J call TRBJ2-2; D is perhaps TRBD1 (6 bases). The germline CDR1 and CDR2 sequences are MDHEN and SYDVKM. Trimming stripped 5 bases from V and 5 bases from J, with 12 bases between. The CDR3 totals 14 residues. In DNA, the CDR3 is TGTGCCAGCAGTGACCTCAGGGGAACCGGGGAGCTGTTTTTT. Its protein product is CASSDLRGTGELFF.

The table lists this clonotype with many counts. The chain links TRBV6-1 to TRBJ2-1; D is unclear. Germline V gene lookup returns CDR1 MNHNS and CDR2 SASEGT. Trimming shortened V by 3 bases and J by 0 bases, and 9 bases separated the two germline ends. The CDR3 contains 15 residues. CDR3 nucleotides: TGTGCCAGCAGTGATACTGGAAGCTCCTACAATGAGCAGTTCTTC. This codes for CASSDTGSSYNEQFF.

The table lists this clonotype with many counts. The rearrangement joins TRBV28 to TRBJ2-7; no clear D. The CDR3 is made up of 14 amino acids. V was pared by 4 bases and J by 2 bases, with 12 bases between. Germline V CDR1 and CDR2: MDHEN, SYDVKM. In nucleotides, the CDR3 is TGTGCCAGCAGTTCCGCCGGGCCCACCTACGAGCAGTACTTC. Encoded protein: CASSSAGPTYEQYF.

This clonotype occurred a few times. The V and J genes are TRBV6-2 or TRBV6-3 and TRBJ1-2; 9 bases agree with TRBD1. This CDR3 is 13 amino acids long. Unmatched junction bases numbered 0, after V lost 0 bases and J lost 7 bases. The germline CDR1 and CDR2 sequences are MNHEY and SVGEGT. CDR3 sequence: CASSYSGQGGYTF. The CDR3 coding sequence is TGTGCCAGCAGTTACTCGGGACAGGGTGGCTACACCTTC.

This clonotype has ten or more counts. The junction shows a germline mismatch at one end, possibly a read error. The chain has TRBV2 and TRBJ2-7, with 7 nucleotides matching TRBD1. Germline-derived CDR1 and CDR2 are SNHLY and FYNNEI. This CDR3 has 14 residues. The CDR3 reads CASSEGQVSYEQYF. The CDR3 nucleotides read TGTGCCAGCAGCGAAGGACAGGTCTCCTACGAGCAGTACTTC.

The genes are TRBV6-1 and TRBJ2-6; a weak D match, TRBD2 (7 bases). The CDR3 runs 21 residues. Germline loops: CDR1 MNHNS, CDR2 SASEGT. The germline V and J ends were trimmed by 4 bases and 4 bases, with 29 bases remaining between them. DNA of the CDR3: TGTGCCAGCAGTGGACCAATGGGGAGGGGGGGCTTGTTTTCCGGGGCCAACGTCCTGACTTTC. Its translation is CASSGPMGRGGLFSGANVLTF.

V and J are TRBV3-1 and TRBJ2-1, with TRBD2 matching over 9 bases. This CDR3 is 19 amino acids long. V trimming: 2 bases; J trimming: 2 bases; junction bases outside the gene matches: 13. CDR1 is LGHDT, CDR2 YNNKEL, per germline (reference sequence). The CDR3 loop is CASSQYSFSGRGPYNEQFF. The CDR3 nucleotides are TGTGCCAGCAGCCAATACTCCTTTAGCGGGAGAGGGCCCTACAATGAGCAGTTCTTC.

The sample holds many counts of this clonotype. The V call is TRBV5-1, the J call TRBJ2-3; 9 positions agree with TRBD2. This CDR3 has 16 amino acids. Germline assignment: CDR1 SGHRS and CDR2 YFSETQ. The ends lost 1 base at V and 4 bases at J; junction bases unmatched: 7. CDR3 sequence reads: CASSLNLAGSSDTQYF. As DNA, the CDR3 is TGCGCCAGCAGCTTGAATCTAGCGGGAAGTTCAGATACGCAGTATTTT.

This clonotype was observed many times. The V gene is TRBV5-6, the J gene TRBJ2-4; the match to TRBD1 covers 8 bases. The CDR3 extends over 14 amino acids. Trimming at V came to 6 bases and at J to 4 bases, leaving 6 bases not matched to a gene. CDR1 is SGHDT, CDR2 YYEEEE, per germline. The CDR3 nucleotides read TGTGCCAGCAACCGTGACAGGGGTAAAAACATTCAGTACTTC. This encodes CASNRDRGKNIQYF.